Below are 25 T cell receptor beta chains sequenced from a single sample in a study of OX40 agonist ivuxolimab in advanced cancers. The method behind the library was the immunoSEQ multiplex PCR assay. Held by TCRdb, this immuneACCESS table contains in-frame sequences only and omits some clones. Under half of the omission traces to an unresolved V gene where checked; the cause of the rest is unknown. The sample data list about 82,000 clones, and about nine tenths of these were observed just once. The top ten clones comprise 7.4% of the sample. This sample comprised CD4+ or CD8+ T cells sorted from blood, obtained in a trial of the OX40 agonist ivuxolimab. The receptors were gathered from an adult with an advanced solid tumor such as melanoma, head and neck, liver or kidney cancer.

This clone occurred once. V and J are TRBV19 and TRBJ1-2, with a weak D call TRBD1 (5 bases). Germline V CDR1 and CDR2: LNHDA, SQIVND (reference sequence). Trimming took 6 bases from V and 7 from J, leaving 15 bases between them. CDR3 length: 13 amino acids. CDR3 DNA: TGTGCCAGTAGGCAAGTCCGGGGGGTTGGCTACACCTTC. Translation: CASRQVRGVGYTF.

This chain joins TRBV30 and TRBJ1-5; D remains ambiguous. This CDR3 spans 12 amino acids. V was shortened by 4 bases and J by 5 bases, with 9 bases between the two germline ends. CDR1 and CDR2 from the germline V gene are GTSNPN and SVGIG (reference sequence). CDR3 amino acids: CAWKKGDQPQHF. CDR3 in DNA: TGTGCCTGGAAAAAGGGAGATCAGCCCCAGCATTTT. Drawing the rest from reference TRBV30 and TRBJ1-5, the complete variable domain is SQTIHQWPATLVQPVGSPLSLECTVEGTSNPNLYWYRQAAGRGLQLLFYSVGIGQISSEVPQNLSASRPQDRQFILSSKKLLLSDSGFYLCAWKKGDQPQHFGDGTRLSIL.

This chain connects TRBV4-1 to TRBJ2-1; 13 bases line up with TRBD2. The CDR3 is 17 amino acids. V lost 5 bases to trimming and J lost 1 base; unmatched junction nucleotides: 5. CDR1 MGHRA and CDR2 YSYEKL come from the germline V gene. The CDR3 spells CASSFRTSGSSYNEQFF. DNA of the CDR3: TGCGCCAGCAGCTTCCGGACTAGCGGGAGTTCCTACAATGAGCAGTTCTTC.

The chain carries TRBV5-1 and TRBJ2-5, with no clear D. This CDR3 comprises 14 residues. The germline V gene encodes CDR1 SGHRS and CDR2 YFSETQ. V lost 0 bases, J lost 7 bases, and 13 bases lay in between. The CDR3 spells CASSLDHSWGTQYF. CDR3 in DNA: TGCGCCAGCAGCTTGGACCACTCGTGGGGGACCCAGTACTTC. Combining the CDR3 with reference TRBV5-1 and TRBJ2-5 gives the whole variable domain KAGVTQTPRYLIKTRGQQVTLSCSPISGHRSVSWYQQTPGQGLQFLFEYFSETQRNKGNFPGRFSGRQFSNSRSEMNVSTLELGDSALYLCASSLDHSWGTQYFGPGTRLLVL.

V usage is TRBV10-2 and J usage is TRBJ2-5; 7 positions agree with TRBD1. The closer fit of TRBJ2-7 to the DNA end suggests the J call may be wrong. This CDR3 region has 14 residues. CDR1 is WSHSY and CDR2 is SAAADI in the germline V gene. The DNA of the CDR3 is TGCGCCAGCAGTCGACAGGGTGACTCCTACGAGCAGTACTTC. Translating it yields CASSRQGDSYEQYF.

This clone was detected once. The rearrangement links TRBV11-3 to TRBJ2-2; D remains unclear. This CDR3 contains 13 residues. From germline, CDR1 is SGHNT and CDR2 YENEEA. The V gene lost 5 bases and the J gene lost 2 bases, with 6 bases spanning the gap. The chain's CDR3 is CASSPQNTGELFF. CDR3 in DNA: TGTGCCAGCAGCCCGCAAAACACCGGGGAGCTGTTTTTT.

V and J are TRBV4-1 and TRBJ1-2, with D hard to call. Trimming pared 5 bases from V and 3 bases from J, leaving 13 bases between. The CDR3 sequence is 14 residues long. CDR1 is MGHRA, CDR2 YSYEKL, per germline. The CDR3: CASSSGNQYYGYTF. The CDR3, as DNA: TGCGCCAGCAGCTCCGGCAACCAATACTATGGCTACACCTTC.

V gene TRBV7-6 combines with J gene TRBJ1-2, with TRBD1 identical over 9 bases. Germline V gene data show CDR1 as SGHVS and CDR2 as FNYEAQ. The CDR3 runs 13 residues. V shed 5 bases and J 8 bases; nucleotides not matched to a gene: 6. In DNA, the CDR3 is TGTGCCAGCAGCCCGGACAGGGGAAAGGGCTACACCTTC. It yields the protein CASSPDRGKGYTF.

This chain links TRBV11-1 with TRBJ2-7; 9 bases match TRBD1. Germline assignment: CDR1 SGHAT and CDR2 FQDESV (reference sequence). CDR3 length: 15 residues. With V trimmed by 5 bases and J by 3 bases, 8 bases remained unmatched. Written as DNA, the CDR3 is TGTGCCAGCAGCGCTCACAGGGGGCAAGACTACGAGCAGTACTTC. This translates into CASSAHRGQDYEQYF. Together with reference TRBV11-1 and TRBJ2-7, the CDR3 gives the full variable domain: EAEVAQSPRYKITEKSQAVAFWCDPISGHATLYWYRQILGQGPELLVQFQDESVVDDSQLPKDRFSAERLKGVDSTLKIQPAELGDSAMYLCASSAHRGQDYEQYFGPGTRLTVT.

The CDR3 spells CASAISGETQYF. The CDR3 nucleotides read TGTGCCAGCGCGATTTCGGGAGAGACCCAGTACTTC. V and J are TRBV27 and TRBJ2-5, with D unresolved. Germline CDR1 reads MNHEY; CDR2 reads SMNVEV (reference sequence). The V end lost 8 bases, the J end lost 4 bases, and 11 bases lay between the germline ends. The CDR3 totals 12 residues.

The chain employs TRBV28 and TRBJ1-2; the D is unclear. This CDR3 contains 14 residues. The V gene lost 2 bases and the J gene lost 2 bases, with 9 bases spanning the gap. Germline CDR1 MDHEN, CDR2 SYDVKM. The CDR3 DNA reads TGTGCCAGCAGTTTAGGAGCCAACAACTATGGCTACACCTTC. Its protein product is CASSLGANNYGYTF.

The chain joins TRBV6-6 to TRBJ1-2; no firm D call. This CDR3 has 13 amino acids. Trimming removed 0 bases at V and 7 bases at J, with 9 bases between. Per the germline V gene, CDR1 is MNHNY and CDR2 is SVGAGI (reference sequence). This chain's CDR3 is CASSYSTGFGYTF. The CDR3 nucleotides are TGTGCCAGCAGTTACTCAACGGGGTTTGGCTACACCTTC.

This clone has just one count. The chain carries TRBV28 and TRBJ1-2, with 8 bases matching TRBD1. This CDR3 has 16 residues. Trimming at V came to 6 bases and at J to 3 bases, leaving 12 bases not matched to a gene. Germline values: CDR1 MDHEN, CDR2 SYDVKM. As DNA, the CDR3 is TGTGCCAGCAGCCGATCCGGGACAGGTAGAGACTATGGCTACACCTTC. Protein product: CASSRSGTGRDYGYTF.

The chain links TRBV19 to TRBJ1-2; D gene ambiguous. The germline V gene encodes CDR1 LNHDA and CDR2 SQIVND (reference sequence). This CDR3 is built from 14 residues. Trimming took 4 bases from V and 1 from J, leaving 10 bases between them. The CDR3 here is CASSRSRVNYGYTF. The CDR3 DNA sequence: TGTGCCAGTAGTAGATCCCGGGTTAACTATGGCTACACCTTC. Based on the CDR3 plus reference TRBV19 and TRBJ1-2, the full variable domain is DGGITQSPKYLFRKEGQNVTLSCEQNLNHDAMYWYRQDPGQGLRLIYYSQIVNDFQKGDIAEGYSVSREKKESFPLTVTSAQKNPTAFYLCASSRSRVNYGYTFGSGTRLTVV.

CDR3 DNA: TGTGCCAGCAGTTACTCGTACACTACCGAGGAGCAGTACTTC. Translating gives CASSYSYTTEEQYF. The chain joins TRBV6-5 to TRBJ2-7; D call uncertain. Between the trimmed V and J ends, which lost 0 bases and 7 bases, there was a span of 13 bases. The CDR3 has 14 residues. Per the germline V gene, CDR1 is MNHEY and CDR2 is SVGAGI.

The table lists this clone with a few counts. The rearrangement links TRBV5-1 to TRBJ2-5, with 9 bases lining up with TRBD2. Trimming removed 4 bases from V and 5 bases from J; junction bases left unmatched: 6. CDR1 and CDR2 from the germline V gene are SGHRS and YFSETQ. This CDR3 is built from 14 residues. CDR3 nucleotide sequence: TGCGCCAGCAGCCCAGGGACTAGCAAGGAGACCCAGTACTTC. Its protein is CASSPGTSKETQYF. Based on the CDR3 plus reference TRBV5-1 and TRBJ2-5, the full variable domain is KAGVTQTPRYLIKTRGQQVTLSCSPISGHRSVSWYQQTPGQGLQFLFEYFSETQRNKGNFPGRFSGRQFSNSRSEMNVSTLELGDSALYLCASSPGTSKETQYFGPGTRLLVL.

J is TRBJ1-2 and V is TRBV4-2, with a weak D call TRBD1 (6 bases). V was trimmed by 0 bases and J by 7 bases, leaving 15 bases between them. The CDR3 totals 15 residues. Germline V gene data show CDR1 as LGHNA and CDR2 as YNFKEQ. Here the CDR3 DNA reads TGTGCCAGCAGCCAAGAGAACAGGGTTTGGTTTGGCTACACCTTC. Protein: CASSQENRVWFGYTF.

This clone appeared a single time. J is TRBJ2-7 and V is TRBV7-2; D not resolved. Germline CDR1 is SGHTA and CDR2 is FQGNSA. V was clipped by 2 bases and J by 4 bases, with 12 bases between them. The CDR3 has 14 residues. CDR3 in DNA: TGTGCCAGCAGCTTAACCCCGGCCCATTACGAGCAGTACTTC. Protein sequence: CASSLTPAHYEQYF.

The CDR3 nucleotides are TGCAGCGGTACCCCCGGGACAGGAGTTTACAATGAGCAGTTCTTC. It is translated as CSGTPGTGVYNEQFF. The rearrangement links TRBV29-1 to TRBJ2-1, with TRBD1 matching 8 bases. This CDR3 has 15 amino acids. Trimming at V came to 7 bases and at J to 4 bases, leaving 12 bases not matched to a gene. Germline V gene lookup returns CDR1 SQVTM and CDR2 ANQGSEA.

The CDR3 region has the DNA TGTGCCAGCAGCTTAGTAGCGGGAGATACGCAGTATTTT. As protein: CASSLVAGDTQYF. V gene TRBV7-2 combines with J gene TRBJ2-3; 7 positions agree with TRBD2. Per germline, CDR1 SGHTA and CDR2 FQGNSA. The V segment lost 1 base and the J segment 5 bases; nucleotides outside the gene matches: 0. The CDR3 contains 13 residues.

In its sample, this clone was seen once. This chain connects TRBV2 to TRBJ1-3, with D hard to call. The CDR3 sequence is 16 residues long. The germline gives CDR1 SNHLY, CDR2 FYNNEI. V was clipped by 6 bases and J by 0 bases, with 15 bases between them. CDR3 in DNA: TGTGCCAGCAGGGGTTCGGCGAGGGCCTCTGGAAACACCATATATTTT. Protein sequence: CASRGSARASGNTIYF.

The rearrangement joins TRBV30 to TRBJ2-1, with 8 bases aligning to TRBD2. The CDR3 consists of 15 residues. Germline values: CDR1 GTSNPN, CDR2 SVGIG (reference sequence). The V gene end was trimmed by 2 bases and the J gene end by 4 bases; junction bases not matched to a gene: 7. CDR3 sequence (DNA): TGTGCCTGGAGTCCCAGCGGGAGCAATTACAATGAGCAGTTCTTC. Translating gives CAWSPSGSNYNEQFF.

The chain links TRBV6-6 to TRBJ2-3; 9 bases are shared with TRBD2. The V and J ends lost 0 bases and 6 bases, in that order; junction bases with no gene match: 7. Germline loops: CDR1 MNHNY, CDR2 SVGAGI (reference sequence). The CDR3 totals 16 residues. CDR3 in DNA: TGTGCCAGCAGTTACTCGACTAGCGGAGGGTGGGATACGCAGTATTTT. It translates to CASSYSTSGGWDTQYF.

This clone was detected once. V is TRBV5-5 and J is TRBJ2-7; 10 bases map to TRBD2. This CDR3 contains 15 residues. In germline, CDR1 is SGHKS, CDR2 YYEKEE (reference sequence). Trimming cost V 0 bases and J 2 bases; bases outside gene matches: 2. In DNA form, the CDR3 reads TGTGCCAGCAGCTTGGTTCTAGCGGGAGCCTACGAGCAGTACTTC. Protein product: CASSLVLAGAYEQYF. The full variable domain, its missing parts supplied by reference TRBV5-5 and TRBJ2-7, is DAGVTQSPTHLIKTRGQQVTLRCSPISGHKSVSWYQQVLGQGPQFIFQYYEKEERGRGNFPDRFSARQFPNYSSELNVNALLLGDSALYLCASSLVLAGAYEQYFGPGTRLTVT.

The chain recombines TRBV11-2 with TRBJ2-1; possible D gene TRBD1, 6 bases. V lost 5 bases and J 0 bases, leaving 14 bases between the germline ends. The CDR3 is made up of 16 amino acids. Looked up from germline, CDR1 is SGHAT and CDR2 is FQNNGV. CDR3 coding DNA: TGTGCCAGCAGCCCCCGCAGGGGTCTCTCCTACAATGAGCAGTTCTTC. This encodes CASSPRRGLSYNEQFF. The complete variable domain, with remaining parts taken from reference TRBV11-2 and TRBJ2-1, reads EAGVAQSPRYKIIEKRQSVAFWCNPISGHATLYWYQQILGQGPKLLIQFQNNGVVDDSQLPKDRFSAERLKGVDSTLKIQPAKLEDSAVYLCASSPRRGLSYNEQFFGPGTRLTVL.